The sequence of this T cell receptor (beta chain) was determined in a study of CD8+CD57+ T cells in acquired aplastic anemia (dated by TCRdb to the late 2010s). Study-wide context: A mean of 3.2 ug of DNA, ranging from roughly 0.19 to 30 ug, was extracted from sorted CD4+ and CD8+ cells. Healthy donor samples averaged approximately 10 million reads for CD4+ and roughly 11 million for CD8+ cells.

Note on this clonotype: Its antigen specificity is not known. No base qualities exist here, and no much larger clone lies one base off it.

TCR beta VDJ combination and CDR3 sequence profiling used genomic DNA as the template. An Illumina HiSeq 2000 was the platform used for TCR repertoire sequencing. The study's processing was this. TRBV/TRBJ rearrangement plots, CDR3 size and DJ length profiles, and Simpson's diversity index were used to assess repertoires. The most abundant DNA sequence in the deep sequencing data was taken as the immunodominant clone. CDR3 amino acid sequences were screened for sharing across subjects and were compared with published repertoires and the VDJdb database. TCRdb reanalyzed the raw reads on its own, using fastp at Q25 for trimming and MiXCR for clone calling, and kept in-frame beta chains. For every CDR3 protein sequence, its rows merge into one entry that carries the most common genes and DNA. TCRdb assigned the V and J calls; the authors' analysis was not used. This sample comprises just over 400,000 distinct CDR3 sequences, 55% to 75% of them detected only once. The ten largest clones add up to 4% of the sample.

Overall study results and their limits: CD8+ Simpson's diversity did not differ significantly between patients and healthy controls (P=0.060). About 28 CD8+ CDR3 sequences were found in both patients and controls but appeared to be highly expressed in patients and within the immunodominant clones of the patients.

Trimming removed 7 bases from V and 1 base from J, leaving 17 bases between the germline ends. From the cysteine through the phenylalanine, the CDR3 covers 16 amino acids. The CDR3 DNA has 48 bases and is translated from base 1. The study deep-sequenced TCR repertoires of sorted CD4+ and CD8+ blood T cells from severe aplastic anemia patients and healthy subjects. Ficoll-Paque density gradient centrifugation was used to isolate peripheral blood mononuclear cells. Before DNA was extracted, CD4+ and CD8+ T cells were sorted using either FACS or magnetic beads. Sequencing used sorted CD4+, CD8+, or CD8+CD57+ T cells (not recorded which) from PBMCs. The chain joins TRBV12-3 or TRBV12-4 to TRBJ1-5; a confident D gene designation cannot be given. The receptor was isolated from a human donor in good health, serving as a control. The bases read TGTGCCAGCACAGGAGCGCTAGGAGGGAGCAATCAGCCCCAGCATTTT. Its protein product is CASTGALGGSNQPQHF.